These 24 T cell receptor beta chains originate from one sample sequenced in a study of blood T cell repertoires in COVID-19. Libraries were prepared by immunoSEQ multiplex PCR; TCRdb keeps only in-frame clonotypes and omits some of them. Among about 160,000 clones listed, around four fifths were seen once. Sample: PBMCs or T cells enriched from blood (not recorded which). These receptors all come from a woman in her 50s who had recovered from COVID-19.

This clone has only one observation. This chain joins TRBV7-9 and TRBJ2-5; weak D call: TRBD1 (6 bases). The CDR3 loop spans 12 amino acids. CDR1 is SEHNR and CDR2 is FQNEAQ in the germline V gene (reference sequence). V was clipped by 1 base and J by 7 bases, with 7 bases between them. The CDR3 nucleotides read TGTGCCAGCAGCTTAGAACAGGGGACCCAGTACTTC. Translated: CASSLEQGTQYF.

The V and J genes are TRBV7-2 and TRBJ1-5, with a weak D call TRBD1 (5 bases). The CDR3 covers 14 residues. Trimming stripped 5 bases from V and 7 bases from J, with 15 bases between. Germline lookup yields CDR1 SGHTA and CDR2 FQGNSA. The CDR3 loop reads CASSPGPGGQPQHF. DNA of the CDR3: TGTGCCAGCAGCCCCGGGCCGGGGGGACAGCCCCAGCATTTT.

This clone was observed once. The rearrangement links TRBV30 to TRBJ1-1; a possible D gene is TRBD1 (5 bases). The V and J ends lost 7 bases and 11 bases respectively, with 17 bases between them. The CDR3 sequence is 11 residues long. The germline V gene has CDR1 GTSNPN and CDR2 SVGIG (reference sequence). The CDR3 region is CAFRVRRGAFF. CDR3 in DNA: TGTGCCTTCCGAGTCCGCCGGGGGGCTTTCTTT.

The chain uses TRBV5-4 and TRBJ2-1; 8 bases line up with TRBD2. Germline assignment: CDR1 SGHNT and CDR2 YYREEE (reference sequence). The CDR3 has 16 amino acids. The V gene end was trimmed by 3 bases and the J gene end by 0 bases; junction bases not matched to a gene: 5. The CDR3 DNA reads TGTGCCAGCAGCTACGCGGGGGGAAGCTCCTACAATGAGCAGTTCTTC. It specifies CASSYAGGSSYNEQFF.

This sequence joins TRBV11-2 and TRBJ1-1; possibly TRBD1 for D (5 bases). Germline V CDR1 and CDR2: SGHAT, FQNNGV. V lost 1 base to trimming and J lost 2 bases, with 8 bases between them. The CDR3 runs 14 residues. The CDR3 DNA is TGTGCCAGCAGCTTAGCAGGGATCAACACTGAAGCTTTCTTT. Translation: CASSLAGINTEAFF.

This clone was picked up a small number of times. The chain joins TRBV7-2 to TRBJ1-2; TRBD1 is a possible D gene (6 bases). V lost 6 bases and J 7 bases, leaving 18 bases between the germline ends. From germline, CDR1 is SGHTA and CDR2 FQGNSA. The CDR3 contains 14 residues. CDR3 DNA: TGTGCCAGCAGTCTAGGAACAGGGTCGGGTGGCTACACCTTC. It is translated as CASSLGTGSGGYTF.

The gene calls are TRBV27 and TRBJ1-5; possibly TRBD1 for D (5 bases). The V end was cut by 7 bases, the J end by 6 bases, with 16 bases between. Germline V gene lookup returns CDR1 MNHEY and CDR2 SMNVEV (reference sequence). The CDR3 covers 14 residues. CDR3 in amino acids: CASNNRGSGQPQHF. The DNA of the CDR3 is TGTGCCAGCAATAATCGGGGGTCTGGTCAGCCCCAGCATTTT.

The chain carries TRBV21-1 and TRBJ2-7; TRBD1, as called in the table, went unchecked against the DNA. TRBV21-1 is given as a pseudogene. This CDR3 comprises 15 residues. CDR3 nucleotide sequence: TGTGCCAGCAGCCTACCCGGGACATTATACTACGAGCAGTACGTC. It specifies CASSLPGTLYYEQYV.

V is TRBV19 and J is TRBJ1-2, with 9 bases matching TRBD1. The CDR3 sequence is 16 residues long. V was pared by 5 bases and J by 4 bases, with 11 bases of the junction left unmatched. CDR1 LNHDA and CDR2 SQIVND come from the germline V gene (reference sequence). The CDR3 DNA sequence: TGTGCCAGTAGTCCCCAGGCGACAGGGGGTATCTATGGCTACACCTTC. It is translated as CASSPQATGGIYGYTF.

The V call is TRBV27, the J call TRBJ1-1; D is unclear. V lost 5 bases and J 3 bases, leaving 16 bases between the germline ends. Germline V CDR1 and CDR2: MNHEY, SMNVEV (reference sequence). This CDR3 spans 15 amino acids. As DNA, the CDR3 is TGTGCCAGCAGTCTTCGGCCGCGTCAGGACACTGAAGCTTTCTTT. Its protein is CASSLRPRQDTEAFF.

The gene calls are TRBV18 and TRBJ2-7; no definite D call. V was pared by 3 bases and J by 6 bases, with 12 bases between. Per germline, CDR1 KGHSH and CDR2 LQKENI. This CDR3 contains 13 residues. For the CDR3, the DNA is TGTGCCAGCTCACCCACAGCCTCCCGCGAGCAGTACGTC. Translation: CASSPTASREQYV.

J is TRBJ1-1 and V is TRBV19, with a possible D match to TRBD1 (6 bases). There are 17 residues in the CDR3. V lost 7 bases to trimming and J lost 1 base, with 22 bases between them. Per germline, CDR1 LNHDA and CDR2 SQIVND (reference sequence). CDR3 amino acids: CASKSIRDTTKNTEAFF. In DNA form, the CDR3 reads TGTGCCAGTAAATCTATTCGGGACACCACCAAGAACACTGAAGCTTTCTTT.

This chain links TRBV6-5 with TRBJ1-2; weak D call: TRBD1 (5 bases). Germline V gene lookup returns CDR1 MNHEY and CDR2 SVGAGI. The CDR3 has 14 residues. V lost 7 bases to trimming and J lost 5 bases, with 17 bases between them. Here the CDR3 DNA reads TGTGCCAGCAATTTGGATCAAAGGGGTTATGGCTACACCTTC. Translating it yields CASNLDQRGYGYTF.

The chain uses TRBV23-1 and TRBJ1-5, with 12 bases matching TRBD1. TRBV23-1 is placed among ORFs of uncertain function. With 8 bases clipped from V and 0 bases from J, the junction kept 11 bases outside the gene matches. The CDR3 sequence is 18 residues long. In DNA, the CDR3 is TGCGCCAGCGTACAGGGACAGGGGGCACCATTTAGCAATCAGCCCCAGCATTTT. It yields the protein CASVQGQGAPFSNQPQHF.

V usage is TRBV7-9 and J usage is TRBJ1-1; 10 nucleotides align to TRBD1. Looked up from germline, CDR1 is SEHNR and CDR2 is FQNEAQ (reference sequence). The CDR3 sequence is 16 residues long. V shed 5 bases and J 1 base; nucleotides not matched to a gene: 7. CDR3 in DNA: TGTGCCAGCAGCCCGGGACAGGGGCTAAGGAACACTGAAGCTTTCTTT. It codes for CASSPGQGLRNTEAFF.

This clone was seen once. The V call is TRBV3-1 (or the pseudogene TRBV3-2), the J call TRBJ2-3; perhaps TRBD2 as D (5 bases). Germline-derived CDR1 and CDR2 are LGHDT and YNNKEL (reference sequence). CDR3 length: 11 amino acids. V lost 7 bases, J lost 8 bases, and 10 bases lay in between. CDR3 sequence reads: CASMSAGTQYF. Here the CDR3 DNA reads TGTGCCAGCATGAGTGCGGGTACGCAGTATTTT.

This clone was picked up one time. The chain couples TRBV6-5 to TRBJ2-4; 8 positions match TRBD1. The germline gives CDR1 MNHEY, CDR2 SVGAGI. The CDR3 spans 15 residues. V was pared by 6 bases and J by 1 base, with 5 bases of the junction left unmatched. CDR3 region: CASSDQGAAKNIQYF. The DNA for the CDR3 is TGTGCCAGCAGCGATCAGGGGGCTGCCAAAAACATTCAGTACTTC.

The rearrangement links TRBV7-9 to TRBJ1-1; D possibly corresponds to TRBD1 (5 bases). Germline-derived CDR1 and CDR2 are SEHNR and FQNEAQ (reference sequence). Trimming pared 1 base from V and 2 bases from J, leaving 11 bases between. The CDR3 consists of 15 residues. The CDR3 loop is CASSLGGRRNTEAFF. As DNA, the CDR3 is TGTGCCAGCAGCTTAGGGGGCAGACGTAACACTGAAGCTTTCTTT.

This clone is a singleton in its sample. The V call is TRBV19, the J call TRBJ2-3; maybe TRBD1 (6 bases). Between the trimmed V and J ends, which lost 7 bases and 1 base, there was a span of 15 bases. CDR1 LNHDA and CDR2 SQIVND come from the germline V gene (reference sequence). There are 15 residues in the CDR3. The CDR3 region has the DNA TGTGCCAGTATGTCGGACAGATTCGGCACAGATACGCAGTATTTT. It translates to CASMSDRFGTDTQYF. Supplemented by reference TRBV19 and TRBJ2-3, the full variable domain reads DGGITQSPKYLFRKEGQNVTLSCEQNLNHDAMYWYRQDPGQGLRLIYYSQIVNDFQKGDIAEGYSVSREKKESFPLTVTSAQKNPTAFYLCASMSDRFGTDTQYFGPGTRLTVL.

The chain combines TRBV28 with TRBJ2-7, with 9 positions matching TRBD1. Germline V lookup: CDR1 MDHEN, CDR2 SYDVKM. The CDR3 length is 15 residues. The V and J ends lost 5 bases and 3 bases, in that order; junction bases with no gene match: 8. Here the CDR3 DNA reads TGTGCCAGCAGTCAAATACCGGGACAGGGCTACGAGCAGTACGTC. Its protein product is CASSQIPGQGYEQYV.

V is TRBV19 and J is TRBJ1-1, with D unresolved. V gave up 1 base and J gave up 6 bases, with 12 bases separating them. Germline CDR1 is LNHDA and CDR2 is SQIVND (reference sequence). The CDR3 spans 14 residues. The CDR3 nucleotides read TGTGCCAGTAGTATAGCCTGGGAGGGTTCTGAAGCTTTCTTT. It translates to CASSIAWEGSEAFF.

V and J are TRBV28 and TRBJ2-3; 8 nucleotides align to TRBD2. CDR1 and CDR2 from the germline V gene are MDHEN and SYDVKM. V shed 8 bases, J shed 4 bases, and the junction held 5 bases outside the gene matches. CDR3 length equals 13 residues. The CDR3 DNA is TGTGCCAGCCATCGGGGGGGGGCAGATACGCAGTATTTT. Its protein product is CASHRGGADTQYF.

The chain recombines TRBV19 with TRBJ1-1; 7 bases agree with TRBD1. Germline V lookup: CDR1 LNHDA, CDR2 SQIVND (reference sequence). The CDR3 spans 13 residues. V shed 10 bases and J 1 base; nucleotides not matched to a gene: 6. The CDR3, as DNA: TGTGCCATCCAGACAGGGACGAACACTGAAGCTTTCTTT. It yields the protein CAIQTGTNTEAFF.

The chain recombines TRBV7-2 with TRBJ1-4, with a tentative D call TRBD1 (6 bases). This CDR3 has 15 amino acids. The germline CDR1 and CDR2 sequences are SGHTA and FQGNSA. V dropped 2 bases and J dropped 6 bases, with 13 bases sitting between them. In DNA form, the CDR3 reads TGTGCCAGCAGCTTATATGGGGGGGCGTATGAAAAACTGTTTTTT. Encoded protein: CASSLYGGAYEKLFF. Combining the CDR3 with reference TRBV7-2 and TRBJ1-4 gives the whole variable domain GAGVSQSPSNKVTEKGKDVELRCDPISGHTALYWYRQSLGQGLEFLIYFQGNSAPDKSGLPSDRFSAERTGGSVSTLTIQRTQQEDSAVYLCASSLYGGAYEKLFFGSGTQLSVL.